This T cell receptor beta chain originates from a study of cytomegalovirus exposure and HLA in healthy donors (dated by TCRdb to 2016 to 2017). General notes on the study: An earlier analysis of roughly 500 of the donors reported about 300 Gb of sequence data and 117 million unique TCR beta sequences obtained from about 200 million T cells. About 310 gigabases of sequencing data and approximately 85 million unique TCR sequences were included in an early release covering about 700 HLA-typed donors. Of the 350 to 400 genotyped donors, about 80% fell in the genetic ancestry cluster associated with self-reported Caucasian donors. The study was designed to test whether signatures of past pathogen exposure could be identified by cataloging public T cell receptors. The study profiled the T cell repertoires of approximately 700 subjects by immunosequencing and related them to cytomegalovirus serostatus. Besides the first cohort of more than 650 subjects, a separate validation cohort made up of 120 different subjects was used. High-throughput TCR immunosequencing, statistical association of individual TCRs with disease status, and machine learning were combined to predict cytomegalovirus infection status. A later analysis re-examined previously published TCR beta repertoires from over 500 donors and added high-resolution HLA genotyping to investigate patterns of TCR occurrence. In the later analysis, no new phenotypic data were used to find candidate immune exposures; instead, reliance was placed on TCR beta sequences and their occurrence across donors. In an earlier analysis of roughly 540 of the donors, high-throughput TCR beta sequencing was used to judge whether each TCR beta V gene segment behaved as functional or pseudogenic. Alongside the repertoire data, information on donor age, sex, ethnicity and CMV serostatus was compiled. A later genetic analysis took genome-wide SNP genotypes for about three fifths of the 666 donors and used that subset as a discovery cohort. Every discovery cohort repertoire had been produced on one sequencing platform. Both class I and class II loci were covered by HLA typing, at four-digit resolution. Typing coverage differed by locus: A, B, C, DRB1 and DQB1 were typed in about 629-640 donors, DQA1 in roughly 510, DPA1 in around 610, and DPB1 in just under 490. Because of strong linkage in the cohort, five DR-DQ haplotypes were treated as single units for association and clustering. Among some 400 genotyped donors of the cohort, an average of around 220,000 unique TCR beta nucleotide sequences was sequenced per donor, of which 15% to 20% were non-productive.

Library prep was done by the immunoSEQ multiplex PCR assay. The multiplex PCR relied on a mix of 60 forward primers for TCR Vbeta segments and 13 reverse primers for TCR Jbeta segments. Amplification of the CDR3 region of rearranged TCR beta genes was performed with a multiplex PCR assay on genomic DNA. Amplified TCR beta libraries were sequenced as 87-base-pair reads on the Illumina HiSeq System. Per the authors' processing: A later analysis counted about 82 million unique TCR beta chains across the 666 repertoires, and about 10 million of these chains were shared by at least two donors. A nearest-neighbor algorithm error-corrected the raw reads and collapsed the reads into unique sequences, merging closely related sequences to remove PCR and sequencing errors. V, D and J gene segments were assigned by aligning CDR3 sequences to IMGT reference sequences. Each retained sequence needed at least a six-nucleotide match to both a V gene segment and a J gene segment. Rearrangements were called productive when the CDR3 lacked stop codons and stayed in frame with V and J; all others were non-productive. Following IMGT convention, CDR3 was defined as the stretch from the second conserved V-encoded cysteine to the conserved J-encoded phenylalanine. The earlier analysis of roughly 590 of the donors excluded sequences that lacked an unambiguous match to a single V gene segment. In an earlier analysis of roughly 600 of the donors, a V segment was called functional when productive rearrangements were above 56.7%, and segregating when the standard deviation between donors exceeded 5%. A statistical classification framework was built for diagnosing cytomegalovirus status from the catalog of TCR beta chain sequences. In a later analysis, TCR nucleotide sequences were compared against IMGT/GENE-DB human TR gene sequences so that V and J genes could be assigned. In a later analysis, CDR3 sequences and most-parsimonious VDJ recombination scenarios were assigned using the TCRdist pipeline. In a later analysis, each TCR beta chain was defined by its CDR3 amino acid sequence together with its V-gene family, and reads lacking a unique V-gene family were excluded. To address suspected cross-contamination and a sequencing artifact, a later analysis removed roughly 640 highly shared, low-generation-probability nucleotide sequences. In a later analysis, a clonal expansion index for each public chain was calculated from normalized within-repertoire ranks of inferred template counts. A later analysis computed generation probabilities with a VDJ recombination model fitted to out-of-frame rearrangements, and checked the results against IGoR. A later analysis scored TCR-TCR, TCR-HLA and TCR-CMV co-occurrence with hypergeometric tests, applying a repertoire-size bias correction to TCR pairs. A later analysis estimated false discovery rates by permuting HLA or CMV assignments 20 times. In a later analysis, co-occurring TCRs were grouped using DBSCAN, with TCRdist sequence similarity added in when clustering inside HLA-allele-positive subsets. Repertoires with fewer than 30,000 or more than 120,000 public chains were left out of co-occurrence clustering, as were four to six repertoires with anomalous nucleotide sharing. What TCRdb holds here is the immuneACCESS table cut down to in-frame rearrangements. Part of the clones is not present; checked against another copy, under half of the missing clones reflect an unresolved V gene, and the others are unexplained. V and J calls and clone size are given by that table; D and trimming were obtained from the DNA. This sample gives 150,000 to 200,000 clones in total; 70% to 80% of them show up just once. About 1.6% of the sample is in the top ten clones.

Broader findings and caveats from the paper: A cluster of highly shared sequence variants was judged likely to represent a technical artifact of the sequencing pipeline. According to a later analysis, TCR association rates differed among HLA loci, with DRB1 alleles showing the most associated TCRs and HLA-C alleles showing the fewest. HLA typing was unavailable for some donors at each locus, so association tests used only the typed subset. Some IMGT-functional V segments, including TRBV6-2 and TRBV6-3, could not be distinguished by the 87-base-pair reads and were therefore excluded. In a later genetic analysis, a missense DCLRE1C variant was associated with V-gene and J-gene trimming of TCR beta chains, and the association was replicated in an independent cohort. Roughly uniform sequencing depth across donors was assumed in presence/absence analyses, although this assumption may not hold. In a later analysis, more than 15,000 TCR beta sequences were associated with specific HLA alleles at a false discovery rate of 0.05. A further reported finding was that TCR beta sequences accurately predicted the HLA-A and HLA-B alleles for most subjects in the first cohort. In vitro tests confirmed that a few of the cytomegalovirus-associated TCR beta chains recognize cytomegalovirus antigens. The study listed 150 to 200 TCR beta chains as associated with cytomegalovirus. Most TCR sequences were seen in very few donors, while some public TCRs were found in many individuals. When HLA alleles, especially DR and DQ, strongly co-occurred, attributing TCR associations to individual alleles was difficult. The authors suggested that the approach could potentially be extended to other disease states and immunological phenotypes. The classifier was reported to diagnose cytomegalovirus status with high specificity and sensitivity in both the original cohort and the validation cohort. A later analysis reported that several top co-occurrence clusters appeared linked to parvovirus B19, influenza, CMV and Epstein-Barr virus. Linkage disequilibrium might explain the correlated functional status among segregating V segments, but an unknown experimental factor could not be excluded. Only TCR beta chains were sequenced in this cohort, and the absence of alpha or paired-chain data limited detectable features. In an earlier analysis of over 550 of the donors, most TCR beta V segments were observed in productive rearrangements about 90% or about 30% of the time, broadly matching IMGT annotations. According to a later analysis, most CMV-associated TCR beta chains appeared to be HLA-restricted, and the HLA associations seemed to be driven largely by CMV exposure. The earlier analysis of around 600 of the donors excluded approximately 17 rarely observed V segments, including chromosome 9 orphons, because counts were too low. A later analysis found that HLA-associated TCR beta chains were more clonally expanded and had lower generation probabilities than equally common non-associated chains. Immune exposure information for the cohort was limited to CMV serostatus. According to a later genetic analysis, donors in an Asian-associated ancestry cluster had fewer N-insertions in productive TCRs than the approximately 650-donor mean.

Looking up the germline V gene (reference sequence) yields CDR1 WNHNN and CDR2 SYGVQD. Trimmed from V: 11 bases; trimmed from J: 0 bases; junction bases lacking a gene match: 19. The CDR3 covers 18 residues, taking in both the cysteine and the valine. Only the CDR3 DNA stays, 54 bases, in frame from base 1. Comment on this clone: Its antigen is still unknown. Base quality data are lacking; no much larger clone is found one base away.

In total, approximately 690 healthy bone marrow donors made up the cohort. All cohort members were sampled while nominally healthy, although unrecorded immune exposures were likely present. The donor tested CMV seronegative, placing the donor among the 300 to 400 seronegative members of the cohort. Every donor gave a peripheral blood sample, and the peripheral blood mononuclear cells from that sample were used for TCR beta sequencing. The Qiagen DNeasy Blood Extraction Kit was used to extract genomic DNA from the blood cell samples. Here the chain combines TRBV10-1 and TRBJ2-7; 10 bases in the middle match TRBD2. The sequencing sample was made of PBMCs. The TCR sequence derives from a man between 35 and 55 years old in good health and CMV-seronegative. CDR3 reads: CAGGGREKREGVSYEQYV. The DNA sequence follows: TGCGCCGGGGGCGGTAGGGAGAAGCGGGAGGGAGTCTCCTACGAGCAGTACGTC.